The source of this TCR beta chain is a study of a mutant IDH1 vaccine in newly diagnosed glioma. Whole-study context: Investigators started vaccination 4-6 weeks after radiotherapy alone, or with temozolomide cycles. Visit V12 was at week 35; visit V13 was at week 47. Points from the study as a whole: With respect to changes in top peripheral T cell clonotypes, pseudoprogression seemed unrelated. Most patients, 85% to 95%, showed vaccine-induced immune responses.

Worth noting for this clone: The antigen remains undetermined.

The sample's time point: week 47, end of study. It was 300 ug of mutant IDH1 20-mer peptide that made up each vaccine dose, given with topical imiquimod. Produced via immunoSEQ multiplex PCR; TCRdb's table is partial and in-frame only. The table lists about 84,000 clones, approximately 75% of them singletons. After removal of 7 bases from V and 5 bases from J, the junction contained 11 bases not matched to a gene. The V gene's germline CDR1 is SGDLS and CDR2 YYNGEE. This CDR3 has 16 amino acids. This TCR derives from a middle-aged man with glioma. This material consisted of PBMCs, taken from a glioma patient whose treatment included an IDH1 peptide vaccine. The rearrangement joins TRBV9 to TRBJ2-5; 13 bases match TRBD2. CDR3 nucleotides: TGTGCCAGCGGACCGGGACTAGCGGGACCCGGGGAGACCCAGTACTTC. It encodes CASGPGLAGPGETQYF.